The clone carrying this T cell receptor (beta chain) was found a few times. The antigen remains unidentified. The PCR had 60 Vbeta and 13 Jbeta primers. Sequencing used immunoSEQ multiplex PCR; TCRdb keeps in-frame clones, though not all of them. The data show about 130,000 clones, around 82% seen once. The sample comes from a study of cytomegalovirus exposure and HLA in healthy donors. CDR3 length: 14 amino acids. Germline assignment: CDR1 SGHNT and CDR2 YYREEE (reference sequence). V shed 4 bases and J shed 2 bases, with 10 bases lying between them. Whole-study results and caveats: Association of around 17,000 TCR beta sequences with HLA alleles was found at 0.05 false discovery rate in a later analysis. Presence/absence analyses rested on an assumption that sequencing depth was roughly uniform across donors.

J is TRBJ2-1 and V is TRBV5-4, with D maybe TRBD2 (5 bases). Material: PBMCs. The TCR was taken from a man aged 50-60 years in good health and CMV-seronegative. The CDR3 sequence: CASSQAGTYNEQFF. As DNA, the CDR3 is TGTGCCAGCAGCCAAGCCGGGACCTACAATGAGCAGTTCTTC.